The rows below give T cell receptor beta chains drawn from one sample of a study of T cell repertoires in cytomegalovirus infection. The antigens for these receptors are not known. One entry per CDR3 protein results from TCRdb running MiXCR on the reads. The data contain about 920,000 distinct CDR3 sequences, roughly 30% of them singletons. Sequencing used cultured CD8+ T cells from PBMCs, obtained from culture after CMV antigen stimulation. Receptor source: a human donor in good health (CMV status not recorded). Some clones in this sample may be carry-over from other donors' samples. Each CDR3 is given with its conserved first and last residue. The D gene is left open where the match is weak. Only some rows state a clone size, as once, few, many or a class for expanded clones.

>.|TRBD2|TRBJ2-3|TRBV6-1
TGTGCCAGCAGCCTAGCGGGGCAAAGAGGAGATACGCAGTATTTT
CASSLAGQRGDTQYF
>few|.|TRBJ1-1|TRBV6-1
TGTGCCAGCAGCGGAAGGTCTCTTACTGAAGCTTTCTTT
CASSGRSLTEAFF
>few|TRBD2|TRBJ2-5|TRBV9
TGTGCCAGCAGCGTAAGCGGGACCTGGGAGACCCAGTACTTC
CASSVSGTWETQYF
>many|TRBD1|TRBJ2-3|TRBV7-8
TGTGCCAGCAGCCAGGACAGGGGCCGAAGCACAGATACGCAGTATTTT
CASSQDRGRSTDTQYF
>few|.|TRBJ2-7|TRBV19
TGTGCCAGTAGTATAGCGGGGCCTAGCTCCTACGAGCAGTACTTC
CASSIAGPSSYEQYF
>.|.|TRBJ2-3|TRBV29-1
TGCAGCCTACCCTGGGGGTCAGATACGCAGTATTTT
CSLPWGSDTQYF
>.|.|TRBJ2-2|TRBV5-5
TGTGCCAGCAGCTTGGGAAGGGGTATCGCCGGGGAGCTGTTTTTT
CASSLGRGIAGELFF
>.|TRBD2|TRBJ2-3|TRBV7-6
TGTGCCAGCAGTTCTCTAGCGGGGGGCAACACAGATACGCAGTATTTT
CASSSLAGGNTDTQYF
>few|TRBD2|TRBJ2-3|TRBV20-1
TGCAGTGCTAGTGGACTAGCGGGGTCTTCGGTTCACACAGATACGCAGTATTTT
CSASGLAGSSVHTDTQYF
>many|.|TRBJ1-3|TRBV7-6
TGTGCCAGCTGGAAGCAGCGTGGAAACACCATATATTTT
CASWKQRGNTIYF
>.|.|TRBJ1-5|TRBV6-1
TGTGCCAGCAGTGATTTCGGATATAGCAATCAGCCCCAGCATTTT
CASSDFGYSNQPQHF
>.|TRBD2|TRBJ2-2|TRBV6-1
TGTGCCAGCAGTACTGGGACTAGCGGGGGGACCTTGAACACCGGGGAGCTGTTTTTT
CASSTGTSGGTLNTGELFF
>few|.|TRBJ1-1|TRBV28
TGTGCCAGCAGTTTACGCCATGGCACTGAAGCTTTCTTT
CASSLRHGTEAFF
>few|TRBD1|TRBJ1-1|TRBV29-1
TGCAGCGTTGTAGGGAGTGACAGGGGCATGAACACTGAAGCTTTCTTT
CSVVGSDRGMNTEAFF
>many|.|TRBJ2-2|TRBV7-2
TGTGCCAGCAGCTTAGAAAGCCTCGTCGTAAAACGCGCCGGGGAGCTGTTTTTT
CASSLESLVVKRAGELFF
>.|.|TRBJ1-1|TRBV7-9
TGTGCCAGCAGCCCTCCGACCATAGACACTGAAGCTTTCTTT
CASSPPTIDTEAFF
>few|.|TRBJ2-2|TRBV12-3/TRBV12-4
TGTGCCAGCAGTTTAAGGGGCAGACAGTACACCGGGGAGCTGTTTTTT
CASSLRGRQYTGELFF
>.|TRBD2|TRBJ2-5|TRBV12-3/TRBV12-4
TGTGCCAGCAGCCGTAGCGGGGCTGAGACCCAGTACTTC
CASSRSGAETQYF
>.|.|TRBJ2-7|TRBV7-6
TGTGCCAGCAGCTTAGGATACGGGATCTACGAGCAGTACTTC
CASSLGYGIYEQYF
>.|TRBD2|TRBJ2-1|TRBV27
TGTGCCAGCAGTATACTAGCGGGTAATGAGCAGTTCTTC
CASSILAGNEQFF
>few|.|TRBJ1-5|TRBV28
TGTGCCAGCAGTTTCGTTCCGGTGACCCAGCCCCAGCATTTT
CASSFVPVTQPQHF
>many|.|TRBJ2-1|TRBV7-2
TGTGCCAGCAGCCGTCTTGAGGGTGAGCAGTTCTTC
CASSRLEGEQFF
>few|.|TRBJ2-7|TRBV4-1
TGCGCCAGCAGCCCGAGCGACAGAACGGGGAAGTACGAGCAGTACTTC
CASSPSDRTGKYEQYF
>few|.|TRBJ2-1|TRBV4-2
TGTGCCAGCAGCCAAGTGGGTGGAAAAGAGCAGTTCTTC
CASSQVGGKEQFF